Reported below is one T cell receptor (beta chain). Its antigen is still unknown. Each donor had around 11 milliliters of peripheral blood drawn. Per sample, extraction of total RNA gave at least 5.5 micrograms in every case. Using a J-beta primer mix together with a sample-barcoded 5' primer, a second PCR was run for roughly 6 to 11 cycles. TCRdb reprocessed the 5' RACE reads via MiXCR and lists one record per CDR3 protein. Of about 1.8 million distinct CDR3 sequences listed, roughly 52% are singletons. This sample was taken from a study of blood T cells in healthy people across ages. Whole-study results and caveats: The donors' CMV status was not determined, possibly confounding changes in expanded clonotypes.

This CDR3 is built from 13 residues. V dropped 3 bases and J dropped 4 bases, with 12 bases sitting between them. The germline V gene has CDR1 DFQATT and CDR2 SNEGSKA (reference sequence). The specimen sequenced was blood. The V gene is TRBV20-1, the J gene TRBJ1-2, with D perhaps TRBD1 (5 bases). The sequence derives from a woman aged 40 to 50 in good health. The CDR3 bases are TGCAGTGCTAGTCTGACAGTGACCTATGGCTACACCTTC. Residues: CSASLTVTYGYTF.